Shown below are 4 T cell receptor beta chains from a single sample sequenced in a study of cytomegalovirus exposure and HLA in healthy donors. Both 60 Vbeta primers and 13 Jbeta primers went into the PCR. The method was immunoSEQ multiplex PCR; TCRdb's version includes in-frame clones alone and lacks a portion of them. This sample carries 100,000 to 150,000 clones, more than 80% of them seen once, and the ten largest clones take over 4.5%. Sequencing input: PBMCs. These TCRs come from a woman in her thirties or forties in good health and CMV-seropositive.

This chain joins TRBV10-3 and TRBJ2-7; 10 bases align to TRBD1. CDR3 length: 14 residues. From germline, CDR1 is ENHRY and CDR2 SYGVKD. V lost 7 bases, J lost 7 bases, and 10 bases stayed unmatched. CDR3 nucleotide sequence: TGTGCCATCAATCCGGGACAGGGGCGACGGGAGCAGTACTTC. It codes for CAINPGQGRREQYF.

The CDR3 nucleotides read TGTGCCATCAGTGAGTCGGTTATGGGCAGGTGGACCTACAATGAGCAGTTCTTC. Its translation: CAISESVMGRWTYNEQFF. The V gene is TRBV10-3, the J gene TRBJ2-1, with D unresolved. The CDR3 has 18 residues. Germline CDR1 reads ENHRY; CDR2 reads SYGVKD. V lost 0 bases, J lost 2 bases, and 17 bases lay in between.

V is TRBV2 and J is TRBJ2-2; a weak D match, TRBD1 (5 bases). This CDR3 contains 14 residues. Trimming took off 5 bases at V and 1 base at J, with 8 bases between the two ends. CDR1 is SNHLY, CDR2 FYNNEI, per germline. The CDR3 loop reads CASSRQRNTGELFF. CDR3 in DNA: TGTGCCAGCAGTCGACAGAGGAACACCGGGGAGCTGTTTTTT.

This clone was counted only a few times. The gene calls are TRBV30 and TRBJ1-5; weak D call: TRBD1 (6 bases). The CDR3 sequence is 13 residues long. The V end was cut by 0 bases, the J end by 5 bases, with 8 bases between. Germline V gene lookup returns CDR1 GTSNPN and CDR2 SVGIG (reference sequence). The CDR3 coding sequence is TGTGCCTGGAGTGTACACAGGGATCAGCCCCAGCATTTT. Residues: CAWSVHRDQPQHF.